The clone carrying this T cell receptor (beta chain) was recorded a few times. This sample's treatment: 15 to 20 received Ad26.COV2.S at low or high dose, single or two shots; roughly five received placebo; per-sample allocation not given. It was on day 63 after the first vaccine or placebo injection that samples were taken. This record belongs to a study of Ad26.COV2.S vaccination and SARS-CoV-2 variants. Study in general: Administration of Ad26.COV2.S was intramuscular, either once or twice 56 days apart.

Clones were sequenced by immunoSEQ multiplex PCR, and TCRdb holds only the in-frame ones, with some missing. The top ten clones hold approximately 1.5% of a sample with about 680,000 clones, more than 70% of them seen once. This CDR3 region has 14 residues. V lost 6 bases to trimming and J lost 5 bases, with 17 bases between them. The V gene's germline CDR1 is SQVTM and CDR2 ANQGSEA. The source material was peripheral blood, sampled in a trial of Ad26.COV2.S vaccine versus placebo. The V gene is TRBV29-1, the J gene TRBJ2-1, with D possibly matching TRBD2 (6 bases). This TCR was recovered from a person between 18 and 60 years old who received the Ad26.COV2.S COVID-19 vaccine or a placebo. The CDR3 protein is CSVRTSFSHNEQFF. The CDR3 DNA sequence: TGCAGCGTCCGAACTAGCTTTTCCCACAATGAGCAGTTCTTC.